This TCR beta chain came from a study of shared T cell receptors in the human thymus. Germline CDR1 is SNHLY and CDR2 is FYNNEI. The V end was cut by 6 bases, the J end by 4 bases, with 15 bases between. This CDR3 contains 15 residues. Using immunoSEQ multiplex PCR, the repertoire was profiled, and TCRdb retains in-frame clones only, with some absent. Of hundreds of thousands of clones listed, over 75% are singletons. Another study also made use of these data, one on human thymus T cells. That study reports: Thymic samples were excised during corrective heart operations.

Input material: thymocytes. The receptor comes from a boy younger than two with a congenital heart defect. The rearrangement uses TRBV2 and TRBJ2-2; D may be TRBD1 (5 bases). In nucleotides, the CDR3 is TGTGCCAGCAGGGGGCCTTTACCCCCCACCGGGGAGCTGTTTTTT. This gives the protein CASRGPLPPTGELFF. Full variable domain (missing parts from reference TRBV2 and TRBJ2-2): EPEVTQTPSHQVTQMGQEVILRCVPISNHLYFYWYRQILGQKVEFLVSFYNNEISEKSEIFDDQFSVERPDGSNFTLKIRSTKLEDSAMYFCASRGPLPPTGELFFGEGSRLTVL.